The 23 T cell receptor beta chains in this list originate from one sample, sequenced in a study of OX40 agonist ivuxolimab in advanced cancers. The data were produced by immunoSEQ multiplex PCR, yet TCRdb's version contains in-frame clones alone and is incomplete. The repertoire holds 85,000 to 95,000 clones, with 89% as singletons. The input for sequencing was CD4+ or CD8+ T cells sorted from blood, taken in a trial of the OX40 agonist ivuxolimab. Receptor source: an adult with an advanced solid tumor such as melanoma, head and neck, liver or kidney cancer.

The chain is built from TRBV4-3 and TRBJ1-1, with a tentative D call TRBD1 (5 bases). The germline gives CDR1 LGHNA, CDR2 YSLEER. The CDR3 is 17 residues long. Between the trimmed V and J ends, which lost 1 base and 0 bases, there was a span of 15 bases. CDR3: CASSQVQGSGLNTEAFF. Here the CDR3 DNA reads TGCGCCAGCAGCCAAGTCCAGGGCTCGGGGCTGAACACTGAAGCTTTCTTT.

This clone was detected only once. The gene calls are TRBV7-2 and TRBJ2-5; the D call may be TRBD1 or TRBD2 (6 bases each). Germline-derived CDR1 and CDR2 are SGHTA and FQGNSA. The CDR3 is 14 residues long. V was trimmed by 6 bases and J by 5 bases, leaving 16 bases between them. The chain's CDR3 is CASSRGRGGETQYF. The CDR3 nucleotides are TGTGCCAGCAGTAGAGGGAGAGGGGGGGAGACCCAGTACTTC.

This clone appeared a single time. This chain uses TRBV25-1 with TRBJ1-1; D gene unclear. Germline V gene sequence: CDR1 MGHDK, CDR2 SYGVNS. V dropped 7 bases and J dropped 3 bases, with 12 bases sitting between them. There are 13 residues in the CDR3. CDR3 DNA: TGTGCCAGCACTAATGAGCTTCACACTGAAGCTTTCTTT. It encodes CASTNELHTEAFF.

The rearrangement joins TRBV7-2 to TRBJ2-5, with D perhaps TRBD1 (5 bases). CDR3 length: 13 amino acids. The ends were cut back, 6 bases at V and 2 bases at J, with 10 bases in the middle. Germline CDR1 SGHTA, CDR2 FQGNSA. CDR3 protein: CASSYDRQETQYF. CDR3 in DNA: TGTGCCAGCAGTTACGACAGACAAGAGACCCAGTACTTC.

The chain carries TRBV6-1 and TRBJ2-2; no reliable D call. The CDR3 contains 11 residues. The V and J ends lost 5 bases and 7 bases respectively, with 5 bases between them. Germline values: CDR1 MNHNS, CDR2 SASEGT. The CDR3 DNA reads TGTGCCAGCAGTTTCAGCGGGGAGCTGTTTTTT. Protein: CASSFSGELFF.

J is TRBJ1-5 and V is TRBV2; no clear D gene. In germline, CDR1 is SNHLY, CDR2 FYNNEI. Trimming shortened V by 6 bases and J by 2 bases, and 14 bases separated the two germline ends. The CDR3 consists of 15 residues. CDR3 coding DNA: TGTGCCAGCAGGGAGGGTTCTGTTCGCAATCAGCCCCAGCATTTT. Translating gives CASREGSVRNQPQHF.

V usage is TRBV5-4 and J usage is TRBJ2-7; D possibly uses TRBD1 or TRBD2 (5 bases each). The germline V gene encodes CDR1 SGHNT and CDR2 YYREEE (reference sequence). V lost 2 bases and J 1 base, leaving 10 bases between the germline ends. The CDR3 covers 14 residues. CDR3 protein: CASSFGTRSYEQYF. The CDR3 coding sequence is TGTGCCAGCAGCTTTGGGACGCGTTCCTACGAGCAGTACTTC.

This sequence joins TRBV4-1 and TRBJ1-2; D uncertain. Trimming shortened V by 1 base and J by 2 bases, and 14 bases separated the two germline ends. The germline V gene encodes CDR1 MGHRA and CDR2 YSYEKL. This CDR3 comprises 16 residues. The CDR3 loop is CASSQAGSALNYGYTF. For the CDR3, the DNA is TGCGCCAGCAGCCAAGCCGGCTCGGCCTTAAACTATGGCTACACCTTC.

The chain couples TRBV5-5 to TRBJ1-1; D is unresolved. The CDR3 has 15 amino acids. The germline V and J ends were trimmed by 1 base and 0 bases, with 10 bases remaining between them. CDR1 and CDR2 from the germline V gene are SGHKS and YYEKEE (reference sequence). The CDR3 is CASSLKSIMNTEAFF. Here the CDR3 DNA reads TGTGCCAGCAGCTTGAAAAGCATCATGAACACTGAAGCTTTCTTT.

The chain couples TRBV5-1 to TRBJ2-1, with no clear D. The V gene's germline CDR1 is SGHRS and CDR2 YFSETQ. The V and J ends lost 0 bases and 0 bases respectively, with 7 bases between them. This CDR3 is 15 amino acids long. The CDR3 here is CASSLARNSYNEQFF. CDR3 DNA: TGCGCCAGCAGCTTGGCCAGGAACTCCTACAATGAGCAGTTCTTC.

The chain employs TRBV11-2 and TRBJ2-1; possible D gene TRBD2, 6 bases. V was clipped by 1 base and J by 0 bases, with 10 bases between them. This CDR3 spans 16 amino acids. In germline, CDR1 is SGHAT, CDR2 FQNNGV. CDR3 sequence reads: CASSLGTTLSYNEQFF. CDR3 DNA sequence: TGTGCCAGCAGCTTAGGGACTACACTCTCCTACAATGAGCAGTTCTTC.

The V and J genes are TRBV27 and TRBJ2-5; D ambiguous. This CDR3 region has 11 residues. V lost 3 bases, J lost 4 bases, and 3 bases lay in between. CDR1 and CDR2 from the germline V gene are MNHEY and SMNVEV (reference sequence). CDR3 protein: CASSFRETQYF. The CDR3 DNA follows: TGTGCCAGCAGTTTTCGAGAGACCCAGTACTTC.

V and J are TRBV7-2 and TRBJ1-2; TRBD1 is a possible D gene (5 bases). Trimming left V 8 bases short and J 7 bases short, with 20 bases between. The germline gives CDR1 SGHTA, CDR2 FQGNSA. This CDR3 has 14 residues. CDR3 region: CASAMTGTGVGYTF. The CDR3 DNA reads TGTGCCAGCGCCATGACTGGAACGGGGGTTGGCTACACCTTC.

This chain uses TRBV5-4 with TRBJ2-3; 8 bases align to TRBD2. The V gene end was trimmed by 3 bases and the J gene end by 5 bases; junction bases not matched to a gene: 11. The CDR3 consists of 16 residues. CDR1 SGHNT and CDR2 YYREEE come from the germline V gene (reference sequence). CDR3 in amino acids: CASSSPLGGGLDTQYF. In DNA, the CDR3 is TGTGCCAGCAGCTCCCCTTTGGGCGGGGGGTTAGATACGCAGTATTTT. The entire variable domain, with the rest obtained from reference TRBV5-4 and TRBJ2-3, is as follows: ETGVTQSPTHLIKTRGQQVTLRCSSQSGHNTVSWYQQALGQGPQFIFQYYREEENGRGNFPPRFSGLQFPNYSSELNVNALELDDSALYLCASSSPLGGGLDTQYFGPGTRLTVL.

The chain has TRBV5-1 and TRBJ1-3, with unresolved D. The germline gives CDR1 SGHRS, CDR2 YFSETQ. The CDR3 totals 15 residues. V was clipped by 1 base and J by 0 bases, with 8 bases between them. Here the CDR3 reads CASSLTFGSGNTIYF. In DNA, the CDR3 is TGCGCCAGCAGCTTGACGTTTGGCTCTGGAAACACCATATATTTT.

V and J are TRBV13 and TRBJ2-1; D might be TRBD1 or TRBD2, each matching 5 bases. V dropped 1 base and J dropped 10 bases, with 8 bases sitting between them. This CDR3 contains 12 residues. From germline, CDR1 is PRHDT and CDR2 FYEKMQ (reference sequence). The CDR3 DNA follows: TGTGCCAGCAGCTTAGTTTGGGACGAGCAGTTCTTC. Translation gives CASSLVWDEQFF.

V and J are TRBV10-3 and TRBJ2-7; D is uncertain. The CDR3 totals 15 residues. Germline CDR1 and CDR2: ENHRY and SYGVKD. Trimming took off 0 bases at V and 2 bases at J, with 11 bases between the two ends. CDR3 coding DNA: TGTGCCATCAGTGAGTCGGGAACTCGAACCTACGAGCAGTACTTC. Amino acid sequence: CAISESGTRTYEQYF.

This chain links TRBV5-1 with TRBJ2-2; the match to TRBD2 covers 11 bases. The germline V gene encodes CDR1 SGHRS and CDR2 YFSETQ. J was trimmed by 5 bases and V by 0 bases; bases with no gene match: 3. The CDR3 contains 16 residues. In DNA, the CDR3 is TGCGCCAGCAGCTTGGAGACTAGCGGGAAGACCGGGGAGCTGTTTTTT. It is translated as CASSLETSGKTGELFF.

The chain has TRBV7-2 and TRBJ1-1; D possibly corresponds to TRBD1 (6 bases). Trimming removed 0 bases at V and 8 bases at J, with 22 bases between. The CDR3 is 17 residues long. The germline V gene encodes CDR1 SGHTA and CDR2 FQGNSA. The CDR3: CASSLAQGRGAGTEAFF. CDR3 nucleotides: TGTGCCAGCAGCTTAGCTCAGGGTCGAGGGGCAGGGACAGAAGCTTTCTTT. The full variable domain, in which reference TRBV7-2 and TRBJ1-1 provide the parts outside the CDR3, is GAGVSQSPSNKVTEKGKDVELRCDPISGHTALYWYRQSLGQGLEFLIYFQGNSAPDKSGLPSDRFSAERTGGSVSTLTIQRTQQEDSAVYLCASSLAQGRGAGTEAFFGQGTRLTVV.

V is TRBV30 and J is TRBJ1-2; the match to TRBD1 covers 7 bases. The CDR3 is 13 residues long. The germline V gene encodes CDR1 GTSNPN and CDR2 SVGIG (reference sequence). J was trimmed by 3 bases and V by 4 bases; bases with no gene match: 5. CDR3 bases: TGTGCCTGGACAAGACAGGGCGACTATGGCTACACCTTC. Its protein is CAWTRQGDYGYTF.

The V call is TRBV29-1, the J call TRBJ2-5, with 10 bases fitting TRBD2. V gave up 6 bases and J gave up 0 bases; unmatched junction bases: 7. The length of the CDR3 is 15 residues. The germline gives CDR1 SQVTM, CDR2 ANQGSEA. CDR3 sequence reads: CSVLGTSEYQETQYF. The CDR3 nucleotides are TGCAGCGTATTAGGGACTAGCGAATACCAAGAGACCCAGTACTTC.

The V call is TRBV5-6, the J call TRBJ2-1; TRBD2 might be the D (6 bases). The CDR3 runs to 15 residues. Trimming cost V 2 bases and J 5 bases, with 14 bases left between them. The germline V gene encodes CDR1 SGHDT and CDR2 YYEEEE. The DNA of the CDR3 is TGTGCCAGCAGCTTCCGGGACCCGGGAGACAATGAGCAGTTCTTC. It encodes CASSFRDPGDNEQFF.

This clone was counted once. The V call is TRBV5-1, the J call TRBJ2-3; the D is unclear. Germline loops: CDR1 SGHRS, CDR2 YFSETQ. CDR3 length: 14 amino acids. V shed 2 bases and J shed 0 bases, with 7 bases lying between them. CDR3 residues: CASSFSQSTDTQYF. The CDR3 DNA sequence: TGCGCCAGCAGCTTCTCCCAGAGCACAGATACGCAGTATTTT.